Below, one T cell receptor (beta chain) is given with its context. Its target is not known. Total RNA, at least 6 micrograms per sample, was extracted from PBMCs. The V gene's germline CDR1 is MNHEY and CDR2 SMNVEV (reference sequence). This CDR3 is 13 amino acids long. The data were taken from a study of blood T cells in healthy people across ages. As for the study in general: Capture via template switching afforded approximately one barcoded beta molecule per two T cells. Overall study results and limits: Shifts in expanded clonotypes may have been confounded by donor CMV status, which was unknown.

The authors ran a second PCR of roughly 6 to 12 cycles using a sample-barcoded 5' primer and a J-beta primer mix. With 12 random nucleotides, a template-switch adaptor tagged each individual cDNA molecule. TCRdb processed the 5' RACE reads anew with MiXCR; each CDR3 protein has one entry. The sample records around 1,500,000 distinct CDR3 sequences, 42% being singletons. The chain recombines TRBV27 with TRBJ2-1; D might be TRBD1 (5 bases). The tail of the sequence fits TRBJ2-7 better, so the J call may be wrong. Sequencing input: blood. This clonotype was sampled from a woman under 30 in good health. The CDR3 region has the DNA TGTGCCAGCAGTCCAGGGCACTACAATGAGCAGTACTTC. Amino acid sequence: CASSPGHYNEQYF.